The source of this TCR beta chain is a study of human T cells and chemical hapten exposure. On the study more broadly: Yields of TCR per sample differed, chiefly owing to small differences in pooled library volume. Whole-study findings and limits: TCRs exceeding a frequency of 1 in 1000 stayed unchanged under DPC sensitization.

Within the library, unique molecular identifiers were attached to each individual cDNA molecule. Original data processing: Sample-level TCR yields exhibited a median of around 93,000, with a range of roughly 20,000 to 700,000. MiXCR was run by TCRdb on the RACE reads, yielding one entry per CDR3 protein. These V and J calls rely on TCRdb rather than the paper's analysis. The data contain roughly 100,000 distinct CDR3 sequences, around 8.8% of them singletons. Germline CDR1 is MDHEN and CDR2 is SYDVKM. This CDR3 region has 12 residues. To note about this clonotype: As yet, its antigen is unknown. The junction differs from germline at one of its ends, possibly a read error.

Specified time point: healthy volunteer bleed at 2 weeks. The total RNA was obtained from whole blood that was not fractionated. The sequenced material came from whole blood. The TCR comes from a female donor in good health. Some clones in this sample may be carry-over from other donors' samples. The J gene is TRBJ1-1, the V gene TRBV28; D unclear. The CDR3 DNA reads as TGTACCAGCAGTTTGGAGAACACTGAAGCTTTCTTT. Its protein is CTSSLENTEAFF. The full variable domain, completed using reference TRBV28 and TRBJ1-1, is DVKVTQSSRYLVKRTGEKVFLECVQDMDHENMFWYRQDPGLGLRLIYFSYDVKMKEKGDIPEGYSVSREKKERFSLILESASTNQTSMYLCTSSLENTEAFFGQGTRLTVV.